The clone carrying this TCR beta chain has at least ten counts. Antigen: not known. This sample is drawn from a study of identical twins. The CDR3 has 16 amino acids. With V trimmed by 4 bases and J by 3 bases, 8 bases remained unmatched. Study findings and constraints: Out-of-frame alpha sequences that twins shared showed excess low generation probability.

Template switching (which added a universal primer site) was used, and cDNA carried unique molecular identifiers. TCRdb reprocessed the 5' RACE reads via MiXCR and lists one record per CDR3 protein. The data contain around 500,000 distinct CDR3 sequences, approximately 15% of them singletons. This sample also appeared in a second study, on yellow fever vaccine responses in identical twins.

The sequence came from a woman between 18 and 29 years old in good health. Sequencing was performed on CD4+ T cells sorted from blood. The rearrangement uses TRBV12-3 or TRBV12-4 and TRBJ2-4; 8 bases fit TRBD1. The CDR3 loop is CASSSTGEPGKNIQYF. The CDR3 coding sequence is TGTGCCAGCAGTTCGACAGGGGAGCCGGGCAAAAACATTCAGTACTTC.